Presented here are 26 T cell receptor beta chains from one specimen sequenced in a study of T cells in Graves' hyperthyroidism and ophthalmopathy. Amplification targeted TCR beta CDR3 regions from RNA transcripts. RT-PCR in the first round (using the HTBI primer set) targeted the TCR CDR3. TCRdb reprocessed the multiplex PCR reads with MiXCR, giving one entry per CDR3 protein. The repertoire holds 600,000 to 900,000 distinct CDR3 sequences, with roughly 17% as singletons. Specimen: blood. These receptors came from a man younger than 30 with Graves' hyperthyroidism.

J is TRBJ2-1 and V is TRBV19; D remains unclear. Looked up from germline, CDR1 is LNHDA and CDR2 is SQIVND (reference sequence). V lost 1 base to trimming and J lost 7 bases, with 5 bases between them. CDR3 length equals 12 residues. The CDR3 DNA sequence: TGTGCCAGTAGTATAGTAAAGAATGAGCAGTTCTTC. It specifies CASSIVKNEQFF.

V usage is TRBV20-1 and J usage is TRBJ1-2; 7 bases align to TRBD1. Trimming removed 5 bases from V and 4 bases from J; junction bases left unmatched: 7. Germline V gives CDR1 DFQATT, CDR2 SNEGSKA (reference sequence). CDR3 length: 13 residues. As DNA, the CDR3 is TGCAGTGCTCCGCGGACAGGAGTCTATGGCTACACCTTC. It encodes CSAPRTGVYGYTF.

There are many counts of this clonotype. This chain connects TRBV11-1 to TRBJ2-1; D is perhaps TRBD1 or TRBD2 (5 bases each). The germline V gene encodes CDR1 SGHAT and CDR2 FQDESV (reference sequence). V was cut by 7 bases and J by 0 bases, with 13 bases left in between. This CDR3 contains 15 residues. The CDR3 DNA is TGTGCCAGCACACATCTGGGACGCTCCTACAATGAGCAGTTCTTC. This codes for CASTHLGRSYNEQFF.

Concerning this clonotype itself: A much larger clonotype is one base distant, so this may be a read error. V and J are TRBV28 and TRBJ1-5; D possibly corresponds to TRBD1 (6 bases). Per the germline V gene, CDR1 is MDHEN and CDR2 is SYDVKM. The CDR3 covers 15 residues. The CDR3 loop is CAGSPLTGTNQPQHF. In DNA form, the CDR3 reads TGTGCCGGCAGTCCGCTGACAGGAACCAATCAGCCCCAGCATTTT. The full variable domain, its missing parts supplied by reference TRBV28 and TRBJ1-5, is DVKVTQSSRYLVKRTGEKVFLECVQDMDHENMFWYRQDPGLGLRLIYFSYDVKMKEKGDIPEGYSVSREKKERFSLILESASTNQTSMYLCAGSPLTGTNQPQHFGDGTRLSIL.

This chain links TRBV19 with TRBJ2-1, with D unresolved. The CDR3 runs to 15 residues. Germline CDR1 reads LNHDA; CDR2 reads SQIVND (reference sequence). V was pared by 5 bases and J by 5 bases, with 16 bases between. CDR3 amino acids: CASSPTARSHNEQFF. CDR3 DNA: TGTGCCAGTAGTCCCACGGCTCGGTCCCACAATGAGCAGTTCTTC. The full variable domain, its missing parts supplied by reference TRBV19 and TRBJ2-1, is DGGITQSPKYLFRKEGQNVTLSCEQNLNHDAMYWYRQDPGQGLRLIYYSQIVNDFQKGDIAEGYSVSREKKESFPLTVTSAQKNPTAFYLCASSPTARSHNEQFFGPGTRLTVL.

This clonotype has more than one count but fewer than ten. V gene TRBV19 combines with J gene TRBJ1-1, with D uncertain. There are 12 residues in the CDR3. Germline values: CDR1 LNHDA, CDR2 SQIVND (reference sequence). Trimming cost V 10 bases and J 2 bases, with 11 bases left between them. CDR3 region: CATKDGNTEAFF. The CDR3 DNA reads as TGTGCCACTAAGGACGGCAACACTGAAGCTTTCTTT.

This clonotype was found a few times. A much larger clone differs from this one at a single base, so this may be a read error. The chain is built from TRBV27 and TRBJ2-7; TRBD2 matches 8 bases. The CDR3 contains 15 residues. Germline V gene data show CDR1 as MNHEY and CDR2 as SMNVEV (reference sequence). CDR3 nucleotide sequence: TGTGCCAGCAGTGCCACCGGGACTAGAATCTACGAGCAGCACTTC. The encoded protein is CASSATGTRIYEQHF.

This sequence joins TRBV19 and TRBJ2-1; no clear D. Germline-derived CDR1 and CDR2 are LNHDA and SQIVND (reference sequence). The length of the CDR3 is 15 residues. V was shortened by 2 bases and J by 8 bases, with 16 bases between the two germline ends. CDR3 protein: CASSITVGSTDEQFF. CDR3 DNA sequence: TGTGCCAGTAGTATAACGGTAGGTAGCACCGATGAGCAGTTCTTC.

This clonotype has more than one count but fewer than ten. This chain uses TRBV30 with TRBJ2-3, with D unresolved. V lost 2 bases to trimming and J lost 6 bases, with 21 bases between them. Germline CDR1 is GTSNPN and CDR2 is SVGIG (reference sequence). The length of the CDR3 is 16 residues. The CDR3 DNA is TGTGCCTGGAGTCCCGGTAATGTAGGGAAGATGGATACGCAGTATTTT. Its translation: CAWSPGNVGKMDTQYF.

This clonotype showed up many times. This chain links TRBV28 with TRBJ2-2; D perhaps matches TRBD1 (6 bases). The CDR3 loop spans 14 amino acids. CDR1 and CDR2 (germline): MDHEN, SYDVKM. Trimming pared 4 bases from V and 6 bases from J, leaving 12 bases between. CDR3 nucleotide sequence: TGTGCCAGCAGTTACTACAGGGACCCCGGGGAGCTGTTTTTT. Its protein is CASSYYRDPGELFF.

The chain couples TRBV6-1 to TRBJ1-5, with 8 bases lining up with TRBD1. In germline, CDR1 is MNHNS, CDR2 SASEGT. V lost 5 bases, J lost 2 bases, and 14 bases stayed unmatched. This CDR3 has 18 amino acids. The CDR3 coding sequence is TGTGCCAGCAGTTTCCCGGACAGGGAAGGAATTGGCAATCAGCCCCAGCATTTT. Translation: CASSFPDREGIGNQPQHF.

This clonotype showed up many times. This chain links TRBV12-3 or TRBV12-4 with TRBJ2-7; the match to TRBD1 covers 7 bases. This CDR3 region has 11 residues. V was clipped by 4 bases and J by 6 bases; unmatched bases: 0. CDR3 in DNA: TGTGCCAGCAGTTCAGGGGGCGAGCAGTACTTC. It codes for CASSSGGEQYF.

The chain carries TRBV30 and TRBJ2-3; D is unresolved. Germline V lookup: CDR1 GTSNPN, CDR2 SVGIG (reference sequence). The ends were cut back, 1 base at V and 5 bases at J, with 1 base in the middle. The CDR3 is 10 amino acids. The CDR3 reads CAWSEDTQYF. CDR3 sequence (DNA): TGTGCCTGGAGTGAAGATACGCAGTATTTT.

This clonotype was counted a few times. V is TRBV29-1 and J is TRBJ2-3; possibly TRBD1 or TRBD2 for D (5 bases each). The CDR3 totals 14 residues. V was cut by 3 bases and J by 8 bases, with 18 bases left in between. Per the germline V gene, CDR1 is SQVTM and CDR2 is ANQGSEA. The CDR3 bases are TGCAGCGTTGAGTCTGGGACCCGCTTGGGTACGCAGTATTTT. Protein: CSVESGTRLGTQYF.

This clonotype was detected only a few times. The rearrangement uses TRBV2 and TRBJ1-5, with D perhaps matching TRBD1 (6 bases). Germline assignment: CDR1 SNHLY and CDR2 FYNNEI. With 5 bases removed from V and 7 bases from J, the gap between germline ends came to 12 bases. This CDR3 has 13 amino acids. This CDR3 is CASSTGFRQPQHF. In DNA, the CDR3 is TGTGCCAGCAGTACAGGGTTCCGGCAGCCCCAGCATTTT.

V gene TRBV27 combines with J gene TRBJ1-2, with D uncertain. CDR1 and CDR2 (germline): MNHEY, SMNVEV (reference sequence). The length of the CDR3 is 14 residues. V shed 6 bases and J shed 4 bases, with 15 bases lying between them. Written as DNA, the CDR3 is TGTGCCAGCAGATTAAAGCCCAGTGGCTATGGCTACACCTTC. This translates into CASRLKPSGYGYTF.

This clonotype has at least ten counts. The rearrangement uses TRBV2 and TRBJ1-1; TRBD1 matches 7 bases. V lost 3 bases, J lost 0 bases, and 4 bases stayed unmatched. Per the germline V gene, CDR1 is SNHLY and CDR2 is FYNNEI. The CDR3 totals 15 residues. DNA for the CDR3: TGTGCCAGCAGTGAGCCGGGACAGATGAACACTGAAGCTTTCTTT. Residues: CASSEPGQMNTEAFF.

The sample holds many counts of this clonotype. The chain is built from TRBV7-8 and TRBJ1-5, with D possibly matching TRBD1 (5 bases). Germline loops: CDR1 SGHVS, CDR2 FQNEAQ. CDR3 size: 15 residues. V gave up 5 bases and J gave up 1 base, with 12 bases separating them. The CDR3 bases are TGTGCCAGCAGCCCCCGGGCAGGGAGCAATCAGCCCCAGCATTTT. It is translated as CASSPRAGSNQPQHF.

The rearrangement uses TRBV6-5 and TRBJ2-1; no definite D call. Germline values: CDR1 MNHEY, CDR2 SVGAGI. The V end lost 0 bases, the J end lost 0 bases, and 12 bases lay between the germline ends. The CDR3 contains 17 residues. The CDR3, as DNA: TGTGCCAGCAGTTACTCCCCTTATTTGAGCTCCTACAATGAGCAGTTCTTC. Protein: CASSYSPYLSSYNEQFF.

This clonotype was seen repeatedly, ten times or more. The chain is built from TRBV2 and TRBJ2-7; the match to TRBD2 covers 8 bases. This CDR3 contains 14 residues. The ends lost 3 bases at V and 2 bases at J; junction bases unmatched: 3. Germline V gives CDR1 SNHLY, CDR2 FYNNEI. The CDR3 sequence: CASSDFGRAYEQYF. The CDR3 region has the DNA TGTGCCAGCAGTGATTTCGGGAGGGCCTACGAGCAGTACTTC.

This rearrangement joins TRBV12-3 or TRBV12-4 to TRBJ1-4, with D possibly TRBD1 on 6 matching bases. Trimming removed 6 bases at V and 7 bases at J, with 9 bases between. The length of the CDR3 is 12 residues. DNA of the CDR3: TGTGCCAGCAGGGTCAGGGGTGAAAAACTGTTTTTT. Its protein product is CASRVRGEKLFF.

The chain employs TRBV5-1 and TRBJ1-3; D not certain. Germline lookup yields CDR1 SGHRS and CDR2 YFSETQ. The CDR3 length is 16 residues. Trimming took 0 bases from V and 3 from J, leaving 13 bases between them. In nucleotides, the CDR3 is TGCGCCAGCAGCTTGGAGTCCGCGGTTTTTGGAAACACCATATATTTT. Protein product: CASSLESAVFGNTIYF.

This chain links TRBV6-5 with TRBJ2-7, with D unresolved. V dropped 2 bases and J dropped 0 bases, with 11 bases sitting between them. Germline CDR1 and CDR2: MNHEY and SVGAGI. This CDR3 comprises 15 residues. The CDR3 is CASSYRPGTSYEQYF. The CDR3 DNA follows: TGTGCCAGCAGTTACCGGCCGGGTACCTCCTACGAGCAGTACTTC.

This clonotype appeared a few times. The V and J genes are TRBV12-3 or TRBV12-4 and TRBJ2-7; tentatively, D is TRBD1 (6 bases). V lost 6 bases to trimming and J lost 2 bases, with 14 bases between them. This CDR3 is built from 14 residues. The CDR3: CASRATGTPYEQYF. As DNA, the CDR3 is TGTGCCAGCAGGGCGACAGGAACGCCCTACGAGCAGTACTTC.

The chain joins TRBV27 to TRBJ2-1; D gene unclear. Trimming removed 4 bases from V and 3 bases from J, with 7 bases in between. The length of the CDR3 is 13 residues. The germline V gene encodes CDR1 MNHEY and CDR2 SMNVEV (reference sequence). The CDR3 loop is CASSSQIYNEQFF. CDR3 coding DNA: TGTGCCAGCAGTTCTCAAATCTACAATGAGCAGTTCTTC.

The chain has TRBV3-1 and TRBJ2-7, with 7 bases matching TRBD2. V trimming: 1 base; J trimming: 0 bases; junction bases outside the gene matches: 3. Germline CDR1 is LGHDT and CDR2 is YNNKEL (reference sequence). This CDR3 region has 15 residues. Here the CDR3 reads CASSQGGLHSYEQYF. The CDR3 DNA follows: TGTGCCAGCAGCCAAGGGGGACTACACTCCTACGAGCAGTACTTC.